This TCR beta chain was obtained from a study of blood T cell repertoires in COVID-19. Individuals aged about 18 to 90 years were recruited from around 22 US areas. Donors in Cohort 3 who had recovered were those with two negative PCRs, healthcare professional clearance, or resolution of their symptoms. Repertoires were generated with immunoSEQ multiplex PCR, while TCRdb's copy carries only in-frame clones and drops some. The sample records 300,000 to 450,000 clones, 87% being singletons. The CDR3 is 14 residues long. Between the trimmed V and J ends, which lost 5 bases and 6 bases, there was a span of 14 bases. Germline lookup yields CDR1 SEHNR and CDR2 FQNEAQ (reference sequence).

The chain employs TRBV7-9 and TRBJ2-1, with D uncertain. This receptor was identified in a woman between 25 and 40 years old who had recovered from COVID-19. The sample taken for sequencing was PBMCs or T cells enriched from blood (not recorded which). The CDR3 loop reads CASSQARPPNEQFF. CDR3 in DNA: TGTGCCAGCAGCCAGGCCAGACCCCCCAATGAGCAGTTCTTC.